Listed below are T cell receptor beta chains from one sample, sequenced in a study of blood T cell repertoires in COVID-19. Libraries were prepared by immunoSEQ multiplex PCR; TCRdb keeps only in-frame clonotypes and omits some of them. The repertoire consists of around 300,000 clones, with approximately 89% occurring once and the leading ten covering roughly 1.9%. The sequenced sample consisted of PBMCs or T cells enriched from blood (not recorded which). The source of these receptors is a woman aged 55-75 years who had recovered from COVID-19. The CDR3 runs from the conserved cysteine through the conserved F or W. D genes are given only for firm matches. For some rows the clone size is stated as once, few or many, or as a class when expanded; others skip it.

d_gene: NA; j_gene: TRBJ2-2; v_gene: TRBV2; abundance: NA; CDR3nt: TGTGCCAGCAGTGAAGCGGGGGCAGGGAGAACCGGGGAGCTGTTTTTT; CDR3aa: CASSEAGAGRTGELFF
d_gene: TRBD1; j_gene: TRBJ1-1; v_gene: TRBV10-2; abundance: NA; CDR3nt: TGCGCCAGCAGTGGTTTCCTATCCGGGACAGGGGACTTAGGCACTGAAGCTTTCTTT; CDR3aa: CASSGFLSGTGDLGTEAFF
d_gene: NA; j_gene: TRBJ2-1; v_gene: TRBV5-1; abundance: NA; CDR3nt: TGCGCCAGCAGCCCGGCGACGGTCGGGGGTGGTGAGCAGTTCTTC; CDR3aa: CASSPATVGGGEQFF
d_gene: NA; j_gene: TRBJ2-7; v_gene: TRBV3-1/TRBV3-2; abundance: NA; CDR3nt: TGTGCCAGCAGCCAAATTGAGGACGAGCAGTACTTC; CDR3aa: CASSQIEDEQYF
d_gene: TRBD1; j_gene: TRBJ1-5; v_gene: TRBV7-9; abundance: NA; CDR3nt: TGTGCCAGCAGGTCGACAGGGTTTGGGCCCCAGCATTTT; CDR3aa: CASRSTGFGPQHF
d_gene: NA; j_gene: TRBJ2-7; v_gene: TRBV21-1; abundance: once; CDR3nt: TGTGCCAGCAGCAATGTAACCTACGAGCAGTACTTC; CDR3aa: CASSNVTYEQYF
d_gene: TRBD2; j_gene: TRBJ2-1; v_gene: TRBV9; abundance: NA; CDR3nt: TGTGCCAGCAGCGTAGGGGGACTAGCGGGAGTAAGTGAGCAGTTCTTC; CDR3aa: CASSVGGLAGVSEQFF
d_gene: TRBD2; j_gene: TRBJ2-3; v_gene: TRBV9; abundance: few; CDR3nt: TGTGCCAGCAGCCTTAGCGGGGGGGCAGATACGCAGTATTTT; CDR3aa: CASSLSGGADTQYF
d_gene: NA; j_gene: TRBJ1-2; v_gene: TRBV7-2; abundance: once; CDR3nt: TGTGCCAGCAGCTTAGTTAGGGGCAGGGGTCATGGCTACACCTTC; CDR3aa: CASSLVRGRGHGYTF
d_gene: NA; j_gene: TRBJ2-2; v_gene: TRBV30; abundance: NA; CDR3nt: TGTGCCTGGAGTGGGGCGGGGAACACCGGGGAGCTGTTTTTT; CDR3aa: CAWSGAGNTGELFF
d_gene: TRBD1; j_gene: TRBJ1-2; v_gene: TRBV3-1/TRBV3-2; abundance: NA; CDR3nt: TGTGCCAGCAGTCCAAGCGACAGGGAGAGCTATGGCTACACCTTC; CDR3aa: CASSPSDRESYGYTF
d_gene: TRBD1; j_gene: TRBJ2-1; v_gene: TRBV10-1; abundance: few; CDR3nt: TGCGCCAGCACCCGGGACAGCACCTACAATGAGCAGTTCTTC; CDR3aa: CASTRDSTYNEQFF
d_gene: TRBD1; j_gene: TRBJ1-5; v_gene: TRBV28; abundance: NA; CDR3nt: TGTGCCAGCACCTACTCCGGGACAGGGGCGGTTCAGCCCCAGCATTTT; CDR3aa: CASTYSGTGAVQPQHF
d_gene: TRBD2; j_gene: TRBJ2-1; v_gene: TRBV9; abundance: NA; CDR3nt: TGTGCCAGCAGCGTTACAAGCGGGAGGGGGAGTGAGCAGTTCTTC; CDR3aa: CASSVTSGRGSEQFF
d_gene: NA; j_gene: TRBJ2-5; v_gene: TRBV5-1; abundance: NA; CDR3nt: TGCGCCAGCAGCTTGGGGCCCAGGGGGGAACAAGAGACCCAGTACTTC; CDR3aa: CASSLGPRGEQETQYF
d_gene: NA; j_gene: TRBJ2-3; v_gene: TRBV10-3; abundance: NA; CDR3nt: TGTGCCATCAGTGGGCGGGGTTTCGCGGGCACAGATACGCAGTATTTT; CDR3aa: CAISGRGFAGTDTQYF
d_gene: TRBD1; j_gene: TRBJ2-7; v_gene: TRBV2; abundance: NA; CDR3nt: TGTGCCAGCAGTGATTTAAGTCGGGACAGCTACGAGCAGTACTTC; CDR3aa: CASSDLSRDSYEQYF
d_gene: TRBD1; j_gene: TRBJ2-5; v_gene: TRBV2; abundance: NA; CDR3nt: TGTGCCAGCAGTGAATATAAAGGGGGCCCCGAGACCCAGTACTTC; CDR3aa: CASSEYKGGPETQYF
d_gene: TRBD1; j_gene: TRBJ1-5; v_gene: TRBV28; abundance: NA; CDR3nt: TGTGCCAGCAGACAGGGGGCCCAGGCTCAGCCCCAGCATTTT; CDR3aa: CASRQGAQAQPQHF
d_gene: TRBD2; j_gene: TRBJ2-5; v_gene: TRBV5-4; abundance: NA; CDR3nt: TGTGCCAGCAGCTCCGGACTAGCCGAGACCCAGTACTTC; CDR3aa: CASSSGLAETQYF
d_gene: NA; j_gene: TRBJ2-5; v_gene: TRBV5-1; abundance: NA; CDR3nt: TGCGCCAGCAGCCGGACTGAGAGTGAGACCCAGTACTTC; CDR3aa: CASSRTESETQYF
d_gene: NA; j_gene: TRBJ1-4; v_gene: TRBV5-6; abundance: NA; CDR3nt: TGTGCCAGCAGCTTGGATGCCTACGAGGGCGCAACTAATGAAAAACTGTTTTTT; CDR3aa: CASSLDAYEGATNEKLFF
d_gene: TRBD2; j_gene: TRBJ2-1; v_gene: TRBV5-8; abundance: NA; CDR3nt: TGTGCCAGCAGCCCCCTGGGGAGGGGAGGAGAGCAGTTCTTC; CDR3aa: CASSPLGRGGEQFF
d_gene: NA; j_gene: TRBJ2-7; v_gene: TRBV9; abundance: NA; CDR3nt: TGTGCCAGCAGCTCAGACTTGTACGAGCAGTACTTC; CDR3aa: CASSSDLYEQYF
d_gene: NA; j_gene: TRBJ2-5; v_gene: TRBV6-5; abundance: NA; CDR3nt: TGTGCCAGCACCGAAGGGGGAGAGACCCAGTACTTC; CDR3aa: CASTEGGETQYF
d_gene: NA; j_gene: TRBJ1-2; v_gene: TRBV6-4; abundance: NA; CDR3nt: TGTGCCAGCAGTGACGGGTTGGGCGGCTACACCTTC; CDR3aa: CASSDGLGGYTF
d_gene: TRBD2; j_gene: TRBJ2-3; v_gene: TRBV2; abundance: NA; CDR3nt: TGTGCCAGCATAAAGGGACTAGCGGGTCCCTCCACAGATACGCAGTATTTT; CDR3aa: CASIKGLAGPSTDTQYF
d_gene: TRBD2; j_gene: TRBJ2-7; v_gene: TRBV6-6; abundance: NA; CDR3nt: TGTGCCAGCAGCGCCACAATAGCAGCTAGCGGGGGCGAGCAGTACTTC; CDR3aa: CASSATIAASGGEQYF
d_gene: NA; j_gene: TRBJ1-3; v_gene: TRBV19; abundance: NA; CDR3nt: TGTGCCAGTAGTCCCCCGAGGTCCTCTGGAAACACCATATATTTT; CDR3aa: CASSPPRSSGNTIYF
d_gene: TRBD2; j_gene: TRBJ2-1; v_gene: TRBV19; abundance: NA; CDR3nt: TGTGCCAGTAGTATAGAAAATAGCGGGAGGGCCAGCTACAATGAGCAGTTCTTC; CDR3aa: CASSIENSGRASYNEQFF
d_gene: TRBD2; j_gene: TRBJ2-5; v_gene: TRBV5-4; abundance: NA; CDR3nt: TGTGCCAGCAGCTTGGTGCAGCTAGCGGGAGGGACACAAGAGACCCAGTACTTC; CDR3aa: CASSLVQLAGGTQETQYF
d_gene: TRBD1; j_gene: TRBJ2-7; v_gene: TRBV4-2; abundance: NA; CDR3nt: TGTGCCAGCAGCCAAGATTATGAGGGGGCCGGGTACGAGCAGTACTTC; CDR3aa: CASSQDYEGAGYEQYF
d_gene: NA; j_gene: TRBJ2-7; v_gene: TRBV6-5; abundance: NA; CDR3nt: TGTGCCAGCAGTGACTCTACCGGGACTGGCTACGAGCAGTACTTC; CDR3aa: CASSDSTGTGYEQYF
d_gene: TRBD2; j_gene: TRBJ2-2; v_gene: TRBV27; abundance: NA; CDR3nt: TGTGCCAGCAGTTTGCCGGGACTAGCCTCCGCCGGGGAGCTGTTTTTT; CDR3aa: CASSLPGLASAGELFF
d_gene: NA; j_gene: TRBJ1-2; v_gene: TRBV28; abundance: NA; CDR3nt: TGTGCCAGCAGTACGGAAGGGGCGATTGGCTACACCTTC; CDR3aa: CASSTEGAIGYTF
d_gene: TRBD1; j_gene: TRBJ2-1; v_gene: TRBV11-2; abundance: once; CDR3nt: TGTGCCAGCAGCCTTGACAGGGGTTCCTACAATGAGCAGTTCTTC; CDR3aa: CASSLDRGSYNEQFF
d_gene: NA; j_gene: TRBJ1-2; v_gene: TRBV6-1; abundance: NA; CDR3nt: TGTGCCAGCAGTGAAGTGACCCCGGCAGGTGGCTACACCTTC; CDR3aa: CASSEVTPAGGYTF
d_gene: NA; j_gene: TRBJ1-5; v_gene: TRBV19; abundance: few; CDR3nt: TGTGCCATTTCGTTCGGGGGCAATCAGCCCCAGCATTTT; CDR3aa: CAISFGGNQPQHF
d_gene: TRBD2; j_gene: TRBJ2-5; v_gene: TRBV4-2; abundance: NA; CDR3nt: TGTGCCAGCAGCCCTACCGGGACTAGCGGTTCGCAAGAGACCCAGTACTTC; CDR3aa: CASSPTGTSGSQETQYF
d_gene: NA; j_gene: TRBJ2-7; v_gene: TRBV5-1; abundance: few; CDR3nt: TGCGCCAGCAGCCTACTAGGGCGGAGCGGATCCTACGAGCAGTACTTC; CDR3aa: CASSLLGRSGSYEQYF
d_gene: NA; j_gene: TRBJ2-1; v_gene: TRBV4-1; abundance: NA; CDR3nt: TGCGCCAGCAGCCGCCCGCTGGGGGGGCTAGCGGAGATCTCCTACAATGAGCAGTTCTTC; CDR3aa: CASSRPLGGLAEISYNEQFF
d_gene: TRBD1; j_gene: TRBJ2-3; v_gene: TRBV9; abundance: NA; CDR3nt: TGTGCCAGCAGCGTTCTAGGCAGGGGGCTATCAGATACGCAGTATTTT; CDR3aa: CASSVLGRGLSDTQYF
d_gene: NA; j_gene: TRBJ2-7; v_gene: TRBV7-9; abundance: NA; CDR3nt: TGTGCCAGCAGCTCCCTCTCCTACGAGCAGTACTTC; CDR3aa: CASSSLSYEQYF
d_gene: NA; j_gene: TRBJ2-3; v_gene: TRBV15; abundance: NA; CDR3nt: TGTGCCACCAGCAGAGATATCACAGATACGCAGTATTTT; CDR3aa: CATSRDITDTQYF
d_gene: NA; j_gene: TRBJ1-4; v_gene: TRBV9; abundance: NA; CDR3nt: TGTGCCAGCAGTGCGGGATCAACTAATGAAAAACTGTTTTTT; CDR3aa: CASSAGSTNEKLFF
d_gene: TRBD1; j_gene: TRBJ2-3; v_gene: TRBV5-4; abundance: once; CDR3nt: TGTGCCAGCAGACTTCCCACAGGGGAAGGTTTAGATACGCAGTATTTT; CDR3aa: CASRLPTGEGLDTQYF
d_gene: TRBD1; j_gene: TRBJ1-4; v_gene: TRBV3-1/TRBV3-2; abundance: few; CDR3nt: TGTGCCAGCAGCCGCGGGACAGGTGGATTAGGGGAAAAACTGTTTTTT; CDR3aa: CASSRGTGGLGEKLFF
d_gene: NA; j_gene: TRBJ2-3; v_gene: TRBV27; abundance: NA; CDR3nt: TGTGCCAGCAGTTTCTCTAGCACAGATACGCAGTATTTT; CDR3aa: CASSFSSTDTQYF
d_gene: TRBD2; j_gene: TRBJ2-1; v_gene: TRBV19; abundance: NA; CDR3nt: TGTGCCAGTATCGCCGGGGCGGGGGGTCGATACAATGAGCAGTTCTTC; CDR3aa: CASIAGAGGRYNEQFF
d_gene: NA; j_gene: TRBJ2-5; v_gene: TRBV4-1; abundance: NA; CDR3nt: TGCGCCAGCAGCCAAGAACCGGGACATCAAGAGACCCAGTACTTC; CDR3aa: CASSQEPGHQETQYF
d_gene: NA; j_gene: TRBJ2-7; v_gene: TRBV7-9; abundance: NA; CDR3nt: TGTGCCAGCAGCCCTAGGACAGAAATCAAGCAGTACTTC; CDR3aa: CASSPRTEIKQYF
d_gene: TRBD2; j_gene: TRBJ2-5; v_gene: TRBV7-9; abundance: few; CDR3nt: TGTGCCAGCAGCTTGCCCGGGCGGGGGGGGCAAGAGACCCAGTACTTC; CDR3aa: CASSLPGRGGQETQYF
d_gene: TRBD2; j_gene: TRBJ2-3; v_gene: TRBV9; abundance: NA; CDR3nt: TGTGCCAGCAGCGCCCGGACTAGCGGGGGAATAGATACGCAGTATTTT; CDR3aa: CASSARTSGGIDTQYF